The 23 T cell receptor beta chains listed next were all sequenced from one sample in a study of cytotoxic CD8 clonotypes in ibrutinib-treated CLL. Produced via immunoSEQ multiplex PCR; TCRdb's table is partial and in-frame only. The top ten hold roughly 13% of the sample, which has some 200,000 clones, approximately 68% seen once. Here the sequenced sample was PBMCs, taken after 24 months of ibrutinib treatment. All receptors derive from a human donor with chronic lymphocytic leukemia.

This clone was seen only a few times. This chain links TRBV5-4 with TRBJ2-7; a weak D match, TRBD1 (5 bases). Trimming cost V 0 bases and J 5 bases, with 6 bases left between them. This CDR3 is 12 amino acids long. Germline V gene lookup returns CDR1 SGHNT and CDR2 YYREEE (reference sequence). The CDR3 DNA sequence: TGTGCCAGCAGCTTGGACAGGAACGAGCAGTACTTC. Translating gives CASSLDRNEQYF.

The chain joins TRBV11-1 to TRBJ2-6; D possibly corresponds to TRBD1 (6 bases). V was cut by 1 base and J by 3 bases, with 13 bases left in between. Germline V gene data show CDR1 as SGHAT and CDR2 as FQDESV (reference sequence). The CDR3 totals 17 residues. CDR3 nucleotide sequence: TGTGCCAGCAGCTTAGACACAGGGTTTCGTGGGGCCAACGTCCTGACTTTC. Amino acid sequence: CASSLDTGFRGANVLTF.

This sequence joins TRBV7-2 and TRBJ1-5; D uncertain. V lost 5 bases, J lost 4 bases, and 18 bases lay in between. The CDR3 has 16 amino acids. CDR1 is SGHTA, CDR2 FQGNSA, per germline. The CDR3 nucleotides are TGTGCCAGCAGCGCCCAACGCCCTGATCCAAATCAGCCCCAGCATTTT. It translates to CASSAQRPDPNQPQHF.

V usage is TRBV5-1 and J usage is TRBJ2-3, with D perhaps matching TRBD1 or TRBD2 (5 bases each). Trimming shortened V by 0 bases and J by 4 bases, and 9 bases separated the two germline ends. The CDR3 is 14 amino acids. Per the germline V gene, CDR1 is SGHRS and CDR2 is YFSETQ. CDR3 sequence reads: CASSLGGVSDTQYF. The CDR3 region has the DNA TGCGCCAGCAGCTTGGGAGGGGTATCAGATACGCAGTATTTT.

This clone was found once. CDR3 coding DNA: TGTGCCAGCAGTTTATCAGGAGGTAACATTCTCTATGGCTACACCTTC. This translates into CASSLSGGNILYGYTF. The rearrangement uses TRBV27 and TRBJ1-2; D is unclear. Trimming stripped 0 bases from V and 4 bases from J, with 15 bases between. Germline V gene lookup returns CDR1 MNHEY and CDR2 SMNVEV (reference sequence). The CDR3 sequence is 16 residues long.

This chain uses TRBV7-8 with TRBJ2-5; tentative D call: TRBD2 (5 bases). This CDR3 region has 14 residues. V lost 6 bases, J lost 4 bases, and 15 bases lay in between. Germline V gene sequence: CDR1 SGHVS, CDR2 FQNEAQ. CDR3 DNA sequence: TGTGCCAGCAGGATGGGGAGAGGAGGAGAGACCCAGTACTTC. Translated, it gives CASRMGRGGETQYF.

The rearrangement links TRBV4-2 to TRBJ2-7; weak D call: TRBD2 (5 bases). The CDR3 runs 15 residues. Per germline, CDR1 LGHNA and CDR2 YNFKEQ. V shed 0 bases and J shed 0 bases, with 9 bases lying between them. CDR3 DNA sequence: TGTGCCAGCAGCCAAGAGAGGGCCGGCTCCTACGAGCAGTACTTC. It is translated as CASSQERAGSYEQYF.

The V call is TRBV28, the J call TRBJ1-5; D is ambiguous. The CDR3 spans 13 residues. V was clipped by 8 bases and J by 0 bases, with 8 bases between them. Germline V gene lookup returns CDR1 MDHEN and CDR2 SYDVKM. CDR3 in amino acids: CASSPSSNQPQHF. CDR3 coding DNA: TGTGCCAGCTCTCCGAGTAGCAATCAGCCCCAGCATTTT.

The rearrangement joins TRBV20-1 to TRBJ1-2; D gene unclear. The CDR3 is 11 residues long. Deletions cut 8 bases from V and 2 bases from J, with 9 bases between. Germline V lookup: CDR1 DFQATT, CDR2 SNEGSKA (reference sequence). CDR3 nucleotide sequence: TGCAGTACAAGAGAGAACTATGGCTACACCTTC. Its translation is CSTRENYGYTF.

This clone showed up just once. V usage is TRBV5-1 and J usage is TRBJ2-5; D is uncertain. The J call could be wrong; TRBJ2-7 is a better fit for the DNA end. There are 14 residues in the CDR3. CDR1 is SGHRS, CDR2 YFSETQ, per germline. The CDR3 DNA reads as TGCGCCAGCAGCGGAGAGGACGCCCGCTACGAGCAGTACTTC. Translated: CASSGEDARYEQYF.

This clone appeared a few times. The chain couples TRBV7-2 to TRBJ2-3; D may correspond to TRBD1 or TRBD2 (6 bases each). Trimming took off 6 bases at V and 2 bases at J, with 9 bases between the two ends. This CDR3 spans 13 amino acids. In germline, CDR1 is SGHTA, CDR2 FQGNSA. Here the CDR3 reads CASRGGNTDTQYF. The DNA of the CDR3 is TGTGCCAGCAGGGGGGGCAACACAGATACGCAGTATTTT.

The V and J genes are TRBV7-6 and TRBJ2-3; D remains ambiguous. The CDR3 sequence is 14 residues long. V lost 2 bases and J lost 0, with 6 bases in between. Germline values: CDR1 SGHVS, CDR2 FNYEAQ. CDR3 in DNA: TGTGCCAGCAGCTTAACCAGTAGCACAGATACGCAGTATTTT. This encodes CASSLTSSTDTQYF.

This clone has only a few counts. The chain recombines TRBV10-3 with TRBJ1-1; D is unresolved. The CDR3 has 11 amino acids. The V end was cut by 5 bases, the J end by 3 bases, with 4 bases between. Germline values: CDR1 ENHRY, CDR2 SYGVKD. CDR3 nucleotide sequence: TGTGCCATCAGTTCCTACACTGAAGCTTTCTTT. Translating gives CAISSYTEAFF.

J is TRBJ1-2 and V is TRBV4-3; no clear D. The CDR3 has 15 residues. With 0 bases removed from V and 2 bases from J, the gap between germline ends came to 10 bases. Per the germline V gene, CDR1 is LGHNA and CDR2 is YSLEER. In DNA, the CDR3 is TGCGCCAGCAGCCAAGATTACGGCCAAAACTATGGCTACACCTTC. Translated: CASSQDYGQNYGYTF.

This chain connects TRBV7-2 to TRBJ1-2, with 8 positions matching TRBD1. The CDR3 has 15 amino acids. Looked up from germline, CDR1 is SGHTA and CDR2 is FQGNSA. Unmatched junction bases numbered 9, after V lost 3 bases and J lost 6 bases. The CDR3 DNA reads TGTGCCAGCAGCTTCCCACCGACAGGGGTAAATGGCTACACCTTC. This translates into CASSFPPTGVNGYTF. Variable domain in full (rest from reference TRBV7-2 and TRBJ1-2): GAGVSQSPSNKVTEKGKDVELRCDPISGHTALYWYRQSLGQGLEFLIYFQGNSAPDKSGLPSDRFSAERTGGSVSTLTIQRTQQEDSAVYLCASSFPPTGVNGYTFGSGTRLTVV.

This clone came up once. This rearrangement joins TRBV7-9 to TRBJ2-5, with unresolved D. The CDR3 has 16 residues. V was cut by 4 bases and J by 5 bases, with 20 bases left in between. In germline, CDR1 is SEHNR, CDR2 FQNEAQ (reference sequence). The CDR3, as DNA: TGTGCCAGCAGCTCATCCTCCGGGCGGAAGAAGGAGACCCAGTACTTC. Amino acid sequence: CASSSSSGRKKETQYF.

This sequence joins TRBV4-2 and TRBJ2-7, with 9 positions matching TRBD2. V was clipped by 2 bases and J by 3 bases; unmatched bases: 5. Germline V lookup: CDR1 LGHNA, CDR2 YNFKEQ. The CDR3 runs 15 residues. CDR3 sequence: CASSQIAGVSYEQYF. The CDR3 region has the DNA TGTGCCAGCAGCCAAATAGCGGGAGTGAGCTACGAGCAGTACTTC.

The chain is built from TRBV4-2 and TRBJ2-2, with 12 nucleotides matching TRBD2. The CDR3 length is 16 residues. Germline CDR1 reads LGHNA; CDR2 reads YNFKEQ. With V trimmed by 6 bases and J by 4 bases, 6 bases remained unmatched. CDR3: CASRRLAGVGTGELFF. CDR3 nucleotides: TGTGCCAGCAGGAGACTAGCGGGAGTCGGCACCGGGGAGCTGTTTTTT.

The chain is built from TRBV7-7 and TRBJ2-5; 9 nucleotides line up with TRBD2. Germline V CDR1 and CDR2: SSHAT, FNYEAQ (reference sequence). The V and J ends lost 3 bases and 5 bases, in that order; junction bases with no gene match: 4. The CDR3 is made up of 14 amino acids. In DNA form, the CDR3 reads TGTGCCAGCAGCTTGGTAGCGGGAGAGGAGACCCAGTACTTC. Protein: CASSLVAGEETQYF.

The chain recombines TRBV4-3 with TRBJ2-4; 9 nucleotides line up with TRBD1. The CDR3 has 15 amino acids. The V gene end was trimmed by 1 base and the J gene end by 5 bases; junction bases not matched to a gene: 3. Germline lookup yields CDR1 LGHNA and CDR2 YSLEER. The DNA of the CDR3 is TGCGCCAGCAGCCAAGTCACAGGGGGCGAAAACATTCAGTACTTC. Residues: CASSQVTGGENIQYF.

This sequence joins TRBV4-3 and TRBJ1-1; possibly TRBD1 for D (5 bases). Trimming pared 6 bases from V and 2 bases from J, leaving 16 bases between. Germline V gene data show CDR1 as LGHNA and CDR2 as YSLEER. CDR3 length equals 15 residues. The CDR3 DNA is TGCGCCAGCAGAGCCAAGCTCGGGGGAAACACTGAAGCTTTCTTT. This gives the protein CASRAKLGGNTEAFF.

This clone was picked up a small number of times. This chain links TRBV11-2 with TRBJ2-7; TRBD1 agrees at 7 bases. V shed 1 base, J shed 2 bases, and the junction held 5 bases outside the gene matches. Germline CDR1 reads SGHAT; CDR2 reads FQNNGV. The CDR3 has 15 amino acids. The CDR3 DNA sequence: TGTGCCAGCAGCTTAGCCAGGGACAGCACCTACGAGCAGTACTTC. It codes for CASSLARDSTYEQYF.

The genes are TRBV27 and TRBJ2-1; D uncertain. Germline CDR1 reads MNHEY; CDR2 reads SMNVEV (reference sequence). Trimming shortened V by 4 bases and J by 5 bases, and 9 bases separated the two germline ends. This CDR3 is 13 amino acids long. CDR3 bases: TGTGCCAGCAGTTGGTGGGGTAACAATGAGCAGTTCTTC. This gives the protein CASSWWGNNEQFF.